This TCR beta chain derives from a study of blood T cell repertoires in COVID-19. Study-level information: Sample material is recorded as cDNA or gDNA derived from T cells, B-cell-depleted T cells, or PBMCs.

Trimming cost V 8 bases and J 3 bases; bases outside gene matches: 8. Germline values: CDR1 LGHDT, CDR2 YNNKEL (reference sequence). CDR3 length: 14 residues. Methods used by the authors: Reference gene primer amplification yielded estimated nucleated cell counts. Method: immunoSEQ multiplex PCR; TCRdb's copy keeps in-frame clones and lacks some. V and J calls and clone size come straight from that table; D and trimming were deduced from the DNA. This sample has approximately 130,000 clones, with about 83% found just once. Source material: peripheral blood. V gene TRBV3-1 (or the pseudogene TRBV3-2) combines with J gene TRBJ2-7; 9 nucleotides match TRBD1. The source is a human donor in a cohort sampled during active COVID-19. The CDR3 DNA sequence: TGTGCCAGCGAATCCGGGACAGGGTTCTACGAGCAGTACTTC. Encoded protein: CASESGTGFYEQYF.